The entry that follows covers one T cell receptor (beta chain) sequence. The source of the sample is a study of blood T cell repertoires in COVID-19. Study background: Sample material is recorded as cDNA or gDNA derived from T cells, B-cell-depleted T cells, or PBMCs.

As originally analysed: Estimation of nucleated cell counts was performed using reference gene primer amplification. The method was immunoSEQ multiplex PCR; TCRdb's version includes in-frame clones alone and lacks a portion of them. The V and J calls and clone size come from that table; D and trimming were worked out from the DNA. This sample has about 230,000 clones, with 70% to 90% found just once. CDR1 SGHNT and CDR2 YYREEE come from the germline V gene (reference sequence). This CDR3 has 15 amino acids. The V segment lost 6 bases and the J segment 3 bases; nucleotides outside the gene matches: 8.

The source of this sequence is a man aged 40-55 years with acute or convalescent COVID-19. V is TRBV5-4 and J is TRBJ2-7; 11 bases are a match to TRBD1. Input material: peripheral blood. The CDR3 DNA follows: TGTGCCAGCACGAACCCGGACAGGGGGCTCTACGAGCAGTACTTC. It specifies CASTNPDRGLYEQYF.